This entry features one TCR beta chain sequence. The sample is drawn from a study of blood T cell repertoires in COVID-19. The CDR3 extends over 13 amino acids. Germline CDR1 reads LGHDT; CDR2 reads YNNKEL (reference sequence). V gave up 6 bases and J gave up 7 bases, with 16 bases separating them. Original data processing: Amplification from reference gene primers served as the basis for estimated nucleated cell counts. The data were produced by immunoSEQ multiplex PCR, yet TCRdb's version contains in-frame clones alone and is incomplete. V, J and clone size were drawn from that table, and D and trimming were deduced from the DNA. Of approximately 150,000 clones in the sample, roughly 86% were seen once.

The origin of this receptor is a human donor with acute or convalescent COVID-19. The donor label of this sample is uncertain. What was sequenced was peripheral blood. This chain connects TRBV3-1 (or the pseudogene TRBV3-2) to TRBJ2-7, with D possibly TRBD1 on 5 matching bases. The CDR3 nucleotides read TGTGCCAGCAGGAACAAGGGGATTGGTGAGCAGTACTTC. It codes for CASRNKGIGEQYF.